These T cell receptor beta chains were read from a single sample in a study. TCRdb passed the 5' RACE reads through MiXCR, listing each CDR3 protein once. The sample contains roughly 57,000 distinct CDR3 sequences, more than 20% of which appear only once. The sequencing input was tumor-infiltrating Tregs sorted from the breast tumor. The receptors derive from a female donor with breast cancer. Each CDR3 is given with its conserved first and last residue. The D gene is left open where the match is weak. Not all rows give a size; the values are once, few, many and, for expanded clones, a class.

v_call	d_call	j_call	clone_size	cdr3_nt	cdr3_aa
TRBV10-3	TRBD1	TRBJ1-5	few	TGTGCCATCAGTGCCGACAGGGGGAATCAGCCCCAGCATTTT	CAISADRGNQPQHF
TRBV3-1	NA	TRBJ1-2	NA	TGTGCCAGCAGCCAAGAAGACAGGAAACATGGCTACACCTTC	CASSQEDRKHGYTF
TRBV20-1	NA	TRBJ2-5	once	TGCAGTGGGGCCAACAGAGAAGAGACCCGGTACTTC	CSGANREETRYF
TRBV5-1	NA	TRBJ1-1	NA	TGCGCCAGCAGCTTAGTGGGGAGCACTGAAGCTTTCTTT	CASSLVGSTEAFF
TRBV21-1	NA	TRBJ2-1	NA	TGTGCCAGCAGCACCCTCCAGGGGGCATGGGATGAGCAGTTCTTC	CASSTLQGAWDEQFF
TRBV9	NA	TRBJ1-6	NA	TGTGCCAGCAGCGGGACAGAATATAATTCACCCCTCCACTTT	CASSGTEYNSPLHF
TRBV3-1	NA	TRBJ2-5	many	TGTGCCAGCAGCCAGGATTCGTGGGAGACCCAGTACTTC	CASSQDSWETQYF
TRBV6-1	NA	TRBJ2-2	few	TGTGCCAGCAGTGTAGAGGGGACGAACACCGGGGAGCTGTTTTTT	CASSVEGTNTGELFF
TRBV20-1	TRBD1	TRBJ1-6	few	TGCAGTGCTCCGAGACAGGGGGCCTGGGATTCACCCCTCCACTTT	CSAPRQGAWDSPLHF
TRBV7-9	NA	TRBJ2-3	NA	TGTGCCAGCAGCTTACCGGTTCTAGATACGCAGTATTTT	CASSLPVLDTQYF
TRBV28	TRBD1	TRBJ2-7	few	TGTGCCAGCAGCCCCGGGACAGGGGCGAGGTGGTACTTC	CASSPGTGARWYF
TRBV20-1	TRBD2	TRBJ2-5	NA	TGCAGTGCTAGAGAGAGCGGGAGAACAGAGACCCAGTACTTC	CSARESGRTETQYF
TRBV3-1	TRBD2	TRBJ2-4	NA	TGTGCCAGCAGCCAACCCACCTCCGTAGCGGGGGGAAACATTCAGTACTTC	CASSQPTSVAGGNIQYF
TRBV13	NA	TRBJ2-4	NA	TGTGCCAGCAGCTTAAGTGAAGCCAAAAACATTCAGTACTTC	CASSLSEAKNIQYF
TRBV9	NA	TRBJ1-1	few	TGTGCCAGCAGCGCCTACGAGGGGTACACTGAAGCTTTCTTT	CASSAYEGYTEAFF
TRBV12-3/TRBV12-4	NA	TRBJ2-2	few	TGTGCCAGCAGTTTAGGCGGGTCGTACACCGGGGAGCTGTTTTTT	CASSLGGSYTGELFF
TRBV5-4	NA	TRBJ2-2	few	TGTGCCAGCAGGACCCGGGGAGGCGGCCAACACACCGGGGAGCTGTTTTTT	CASRTRGGGQHTGELFF
TRBV4-1	NA	TRBJ1-1	NA	TGCGCCAGCAGCCAAGATTCGGGGTTTCGAGCTTTCTTT	CASSQDSGFRAFF
TRBV6-5	NA	TRBJ1-2	few	TGTGCCAGCAGTCCCCGATTTGTCGGGGGAGGTGGCTACACCTTC	CASSPRFVGGGGYTF
TRBV7-2	NA	TRBJ1-1	NA	TGTGCCAGCATAAGGGACACGAACACTGAAGCTTTCTTT	CASIRDTNTEAFF
TRBV5-1	TRBD1	TRBJ2-7	many	TGCGCCAGCAGCGCAACAGGGGTGAACTCCTACGAGCAGTACTTC	CASSATGVNSYEQYF
TRBV5-1	NA	TRBJ2-6	NA	TGCGCCAGCAGCTTGGAGCCAGGCTCCTCACCTGGGGCCAACGTCCTGACTTTC	CASSLEPGSSPGANVLTF
TRBV6-6	TRBD2	TRBJ2-3	NA	TGTGCCAGCAGCTCTACTAGCGTCCCAGATACGCAGTATTTT	CASSSTSVPDTQYF
TRBV5-1	NA	TRBJ2-5	many	TGCGCCAGCAGCTTGTTCGGGGGCCAAGAGACCCAGTACTTC	CASSLFGGQETQYF
TRBV7-9	NA	TRBJ1-1	NA	TGTGCCAGCAGCTTAGCCGGGGTTGGGACTGAAGCTTTCTTT	CASSLAGVGTEAFF
TRBV10-3	TRBD2	TRBJ2-1	NA	TGTGCCATCAGTGAGTGGAGCGGGGTAAGCTCCTACAATGAGCAGTTCTTC	CAISEWSGVSSYNEQFF
TRBV10-2	NA	TRBJ1-6	many	TGCGCCAGCAGCGACAACCTTAATTCACCCCTCCACTTT	CASSDNLNSPLHF
TRBV4-1	NA	TRBJ1-1	NA	TGCGCCAGCAGCCAAGGGGTCACATTGAACACTGAAGCTTTCTTT	CASSQGVTLNTEAFF
TRBV28	NA	TRBJ2-7	many	TGTGCCAGCATGGGAGAGTGGCCTCACGAGCAGTACTTC	CASMGEWPHEQYF
TRBV9	NA	TRBJ1-5	NA	TGTGCCAGCAGCGTATCTGGGGGCAATCAGCCCCAGCATTTT	CASSVSGGNQPQHF
TRBV20-1	NA	TRBJ2-5	NA	TGCAGTGCACAGCACCAAGAGACCCAGTACTTC	CSAQHQETQYF
TRBV24-1	TRBD1	TRBJ2-5	NA	TGTGCCACCAGTGATTTCGTCCAGGGGGTTGGGACCCAGTACTTC	CATSDFVQGVGTQYF
TRBV29-1	TRBD1	TRBJ2-2	few	TGCAGCGTCGACAGGGGGAACACCGGGGAGCTGTTTTTT	CSVDRGNTGELFF
TRBV4-1	NA	TRBJ2-2	few	TGCGCCAGCAGCCAGCACGGAGGGCAGGGACGCCCGAACACCGGGGAGCTGTTTTTT	CASSQHGGQGRPNTGELFF
TRBV6-6	NA	TRBJ1-1	few	TGTGCCAGCAGAGACAGCAGATCAGAAGCTTTCTTT	CASRDSRSEAFF
TRBV18	TRBD1	TRBJ2-6	NA	TGTGCCAGCTCACCGAAGACAGGGGGCCTCACTGGGGCCAACGTCCTGACTTTC	CASSPKTGGLTGANVLTF
TRBV5-1	NA	TRBJ2-2	few	TGCGCCAGCAGCTTGGTTCCCGGACTAACCCGAACCGGGGAGCTGTTTTTT	CASSLVPGLTRTGELFF
TRBV7-2	NA	TRBJ1-5	many	TGTGCCAGCAGCACCGCAGTTCGGCAGCCCCAGCATTTT	CASSTAVRQPQHF
TRBV12-3/TRBV12-4	NA	TRBJ1-6	NA	TGTGCCAGCAGTTTTTCCGGATTATTCAATTCACCCCTCCACTTT	CASSFSGLFNSPLHF
TRBV7-9	NA	TRBJ2-3	many	TGTGCCAGCAGCTTTCAGGGTCGTAGCACAGATACGCAGTATTTT	CASSFQGRSTDTQYF
TRBV7-2	NA	TRBJ2-4	NA	TGTGCCAGCAGCCCAACAGCCTACATAGCCAAAAACATTCAGTACTTC	CASSPTAYIAKNIQYF
TRBV7-2	TRBD1	TRBJ2-4	few	TGTGCCAGCAGCCGGGACAGTTTAGCCAAAAACATTCAGTACTTC	CASSRDSLAKNIQYF
TRBV20-1	TRBD2	TRBJ2-5	NA	TGCAGTGCTAGAACAGAGCGGGGGGGCCTGGAGACCCAGTACTTC	CSARTERGGLETQYF
TRBV9	TRBD1	TRBJ2-3	many	TGTGCCAGCAGCGCCCATCAGGGACAGGGCACAGATACGCAGTATTTT	CASSAHQGQGTDTQYF
TRBV10-3	NA	TRBJ1-1	NA	TGTGCCATCAGTGAGCGGGGAATAAACACTGAAGCTTTCTTT	CAISERGINTEAFF
TRBV6-5	NA	TRBJ1-1	many	TGTGCCAGCAGTTACTCGGGGGGGAAGGCTGAAGCTTTCTTT	CASSYSGGKAEAFF
TRBV27	TRBD2	TRBJ2-7	few	TGTGCCAGCAGAGTTCAATACCAGACTAGCGGGAGTTATTACGAGCAGTACTTC	CASRVQYQTSGSYYEQYF
TRBV10-3	TRBD2	TRBJ2-1	few	TGTGCCATCAGGTTAAGGACTAGCGGGGACAATGAGCAGTTCTTC	CAIRLRTSGDNEQFF
TRBV12-3/TRBV12-4	NA	TRBJ1-2	many	TGTGCCAGCAGTCCAGCCGATAGGAGCTACACCTTC	CASSPADRSYTF
TRBV6-1	NA	TRBJ1-2	NA	TGTGCCAGCGGTGAAGTAGCGGGTGGCTACACCTTC	CASGEVAGGYTF
TRBV7-2	NA	TRBJ1-4	NA	TGTGCCAGCAGCCCCCGGCGGGGGGATAGTAATGAAAAACTGTTTTTT	CASSPRRGDSNEKLFF
TRBV4-2	NA	TRBJ2-1	many	TGTGCCAGCAGCCGCCGAAGCAATGAGCAGTTCTTC	CASSRRSNEQFF
TRBV20-1	TRBD1	TRBJ1-4	many	TGCAGTGCTGGCGGACAGGGGAGAGATGAAAAACTGTTTTTT	CSAGGQGRDEKLFF
TRBV18	NA	TRBJ2-5	few	TGTGCCAGCTCACCACAAGGGGAGGAGACCCAGTACTTC	CASSPQGEETQYF